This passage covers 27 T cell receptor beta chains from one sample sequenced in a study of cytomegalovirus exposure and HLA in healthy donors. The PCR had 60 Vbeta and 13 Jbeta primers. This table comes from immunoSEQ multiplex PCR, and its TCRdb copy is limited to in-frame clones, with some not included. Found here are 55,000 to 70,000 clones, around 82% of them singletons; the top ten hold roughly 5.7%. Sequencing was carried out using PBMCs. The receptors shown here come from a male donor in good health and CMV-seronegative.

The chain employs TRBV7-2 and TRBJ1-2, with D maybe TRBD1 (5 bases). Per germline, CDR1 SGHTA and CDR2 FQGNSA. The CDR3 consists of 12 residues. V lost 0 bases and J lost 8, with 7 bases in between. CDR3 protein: CASSLARQGYTF. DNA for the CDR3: TGTGCCAGCAGCTTAGCGAGACAGGGCTACACCTTC.

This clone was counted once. The CDR3 DNA follows: TGTGCCAGCAGGGGAGACAGGGCGAGCACCGGGGAGCTGTTTTTT. Protein sequence: CASRGDRASTGELFF. V and J are TRBV6-6 and TRBJ2-2, with 7 bases lining up with TRBD1. The CDR3 consists of 15 residues. The junction had 8 bases not matched to a gene; V was cut back by 6 bases and J by 4 bases. The germline V gene has CDR1 MNHNY and CDR2 SVGAGI (reference sequence).

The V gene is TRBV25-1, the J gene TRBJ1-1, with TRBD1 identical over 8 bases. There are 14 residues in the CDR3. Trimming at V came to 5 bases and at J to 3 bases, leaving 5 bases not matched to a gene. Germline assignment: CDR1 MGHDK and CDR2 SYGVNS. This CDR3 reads CASSSLTGDTEAFF. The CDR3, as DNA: TGTGCCAGCAGTTCATTGACAGGGGACACTGAAGCTTTCTTT.

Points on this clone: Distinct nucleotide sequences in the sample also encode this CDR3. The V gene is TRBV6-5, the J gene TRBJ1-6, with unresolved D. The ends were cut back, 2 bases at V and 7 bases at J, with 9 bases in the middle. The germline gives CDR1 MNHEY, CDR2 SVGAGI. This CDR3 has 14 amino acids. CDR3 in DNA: TGTGCCAGCAGTTACGGGCCAAACAATTCACCCCTCCACTTT. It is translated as CASSYGPNNSPLHF.

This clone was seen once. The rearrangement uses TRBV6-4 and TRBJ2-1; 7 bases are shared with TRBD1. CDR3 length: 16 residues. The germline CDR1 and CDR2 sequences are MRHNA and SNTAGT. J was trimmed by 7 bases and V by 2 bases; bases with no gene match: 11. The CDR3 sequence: CASSDARVTGKNEQFF. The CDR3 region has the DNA TGTGCCAGCAGTGACGCGAGAGTGACAGGGAAAAATGAGCAGTTCTTC.

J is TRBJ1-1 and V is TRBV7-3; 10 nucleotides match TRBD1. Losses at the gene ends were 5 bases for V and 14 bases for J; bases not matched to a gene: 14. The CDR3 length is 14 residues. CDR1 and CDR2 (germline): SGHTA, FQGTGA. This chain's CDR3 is CASSLSTGTGERFF. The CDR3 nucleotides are TGTGCCAGCAGCCTCTCGACCGGGACAGGGGAGAGGTTCTTT.

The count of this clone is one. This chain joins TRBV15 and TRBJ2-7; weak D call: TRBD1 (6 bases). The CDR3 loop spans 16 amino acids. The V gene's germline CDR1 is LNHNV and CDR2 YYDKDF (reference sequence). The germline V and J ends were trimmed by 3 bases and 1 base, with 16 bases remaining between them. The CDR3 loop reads CATSRGAFDSSYEQYF. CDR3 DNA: TGTGCCACCAGCAGGGGGGCTTTTGACAGTTCCTACGAGCAGTACTTC.

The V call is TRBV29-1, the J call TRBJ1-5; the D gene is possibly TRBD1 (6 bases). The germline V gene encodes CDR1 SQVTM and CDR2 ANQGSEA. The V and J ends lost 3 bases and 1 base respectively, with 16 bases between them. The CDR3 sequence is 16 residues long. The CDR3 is CSVEEEGGDSNQPQHF. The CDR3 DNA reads TGCAGCGTTGAGGAGGAGGGGGGGGACAGCAATCAGCCCCAGCATTTT.

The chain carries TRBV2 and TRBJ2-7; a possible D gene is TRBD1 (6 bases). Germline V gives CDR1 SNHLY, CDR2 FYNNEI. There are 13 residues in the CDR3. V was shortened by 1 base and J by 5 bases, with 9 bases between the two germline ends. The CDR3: CASSEGTDDEQYF. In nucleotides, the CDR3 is TGTGCCAGCAGTGAAGGGACAGACGACGAGCAGTACTTC.

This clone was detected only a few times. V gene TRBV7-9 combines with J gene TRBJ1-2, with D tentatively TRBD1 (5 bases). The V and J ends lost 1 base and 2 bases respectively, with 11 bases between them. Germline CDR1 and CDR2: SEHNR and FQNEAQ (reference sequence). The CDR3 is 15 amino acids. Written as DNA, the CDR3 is TGTGCCAGCAGCTTAGAACCGACAGTAAACTATGGCTACACCTTC. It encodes CASSLEPTVNYGYTF.

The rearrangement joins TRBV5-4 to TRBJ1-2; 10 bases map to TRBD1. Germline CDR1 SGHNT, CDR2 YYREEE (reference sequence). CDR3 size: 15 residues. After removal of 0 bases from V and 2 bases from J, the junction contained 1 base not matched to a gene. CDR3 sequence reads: CASSLAGQGNYGYTF. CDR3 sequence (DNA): TGTGCCAGCAGCTTGGCGGGACAGGGGAACTATGGCTACACCTTC. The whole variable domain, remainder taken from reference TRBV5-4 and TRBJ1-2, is ETGVTQSPTHLIKTRGQQVTLRCSSQSGHNTVSWYQQALGQGPQFIFQYYREEENGRGNFPPRFSGLQFPNYSSELNVNALELDDSALYLCASSLAGQGNYGYTFGSGTRLTVV.

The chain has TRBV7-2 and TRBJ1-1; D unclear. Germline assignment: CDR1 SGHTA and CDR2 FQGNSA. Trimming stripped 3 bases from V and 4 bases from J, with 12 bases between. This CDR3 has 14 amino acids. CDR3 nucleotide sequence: TGTGCCAGCAGCTTCCTCCCGGAGGTCACTGAAGCTTTCTTT. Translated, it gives CASSFLPEVTEAFF.

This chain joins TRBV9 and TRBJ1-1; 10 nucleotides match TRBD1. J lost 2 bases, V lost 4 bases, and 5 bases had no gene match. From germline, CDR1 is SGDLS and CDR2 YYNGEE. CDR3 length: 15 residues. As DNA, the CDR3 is TGTGCCAGCAGCCCCCGGACAGGGGGAAACACTGAAGCTTTCTTT. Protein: CASSPRTGGNTEAFF.

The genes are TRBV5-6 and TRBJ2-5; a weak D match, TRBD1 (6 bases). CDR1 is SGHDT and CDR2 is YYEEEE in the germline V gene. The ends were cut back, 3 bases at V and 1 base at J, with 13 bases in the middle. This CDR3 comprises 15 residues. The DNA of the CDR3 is TGTGCCAGCAGCTCTACAGGGTGGGGCCAAGAGACCCAGTACTTC. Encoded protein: CASSSTGWGQETQYF.

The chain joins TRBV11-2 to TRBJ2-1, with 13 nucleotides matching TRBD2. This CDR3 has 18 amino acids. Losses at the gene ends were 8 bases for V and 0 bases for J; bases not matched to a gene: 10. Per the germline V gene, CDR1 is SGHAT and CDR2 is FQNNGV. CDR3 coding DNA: TGTGCCAGCCGACGGACTAGCGGGGGATTCAGCTCCTACAATGAGCAGTTCTTC. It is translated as CASRRTSGGFSSYNEQFF.

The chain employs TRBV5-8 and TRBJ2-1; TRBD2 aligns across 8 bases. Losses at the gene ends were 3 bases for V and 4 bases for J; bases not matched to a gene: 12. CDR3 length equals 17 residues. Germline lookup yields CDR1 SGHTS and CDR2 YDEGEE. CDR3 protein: CASSSRLSGAEYNEQFF. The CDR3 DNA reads TGTGCCAGCAGCTCTCGCCTTAGCGGGGCCGAATACAATGAGCAGTTCTTC.

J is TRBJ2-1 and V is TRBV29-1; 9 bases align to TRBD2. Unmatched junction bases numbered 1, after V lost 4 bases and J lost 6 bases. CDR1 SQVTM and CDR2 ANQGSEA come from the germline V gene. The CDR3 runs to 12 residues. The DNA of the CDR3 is TGCAGCGTTGGCGGGGGGGCCAATGAGCAGTTCTTC. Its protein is CSVGGGANEQFF.

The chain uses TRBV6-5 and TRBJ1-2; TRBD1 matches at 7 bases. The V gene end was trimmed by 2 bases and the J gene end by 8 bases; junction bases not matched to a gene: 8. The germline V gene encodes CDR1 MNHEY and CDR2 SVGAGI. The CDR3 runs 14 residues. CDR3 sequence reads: CASSYQDRAQGYTF. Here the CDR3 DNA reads TGTGCCAGCAGTTACCAAGACAGGGCTCAAGGCTACACCTTC.

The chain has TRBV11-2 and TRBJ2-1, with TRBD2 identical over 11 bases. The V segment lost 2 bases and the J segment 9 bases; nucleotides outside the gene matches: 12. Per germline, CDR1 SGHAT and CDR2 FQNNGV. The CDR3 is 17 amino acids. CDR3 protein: CASSLNPLAGGLGEQFF. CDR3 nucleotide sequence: TGTGCCAGCAGCTTAAATCCTCTAGCGGGGGGCCTCGGTGAGCAGTTCTTC.

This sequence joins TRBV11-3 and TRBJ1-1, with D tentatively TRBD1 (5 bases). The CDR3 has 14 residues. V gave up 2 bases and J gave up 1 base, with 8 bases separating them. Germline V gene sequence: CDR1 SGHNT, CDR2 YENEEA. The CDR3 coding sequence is TGTGCCAGCAGCTTAACAGGTTCGAACACTGAAGCTTTCTTT. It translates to CASSLTGSNTEAFF.

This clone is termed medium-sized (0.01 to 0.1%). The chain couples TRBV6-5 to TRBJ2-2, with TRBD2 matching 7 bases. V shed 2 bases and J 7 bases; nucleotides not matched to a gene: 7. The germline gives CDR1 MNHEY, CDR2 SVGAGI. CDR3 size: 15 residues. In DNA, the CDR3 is TGTGCCAGCAGTTACGCGGCGGGGGAGGTCGGGGAGCTGTTTTTT. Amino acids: CASSYAAGEVGELFF.

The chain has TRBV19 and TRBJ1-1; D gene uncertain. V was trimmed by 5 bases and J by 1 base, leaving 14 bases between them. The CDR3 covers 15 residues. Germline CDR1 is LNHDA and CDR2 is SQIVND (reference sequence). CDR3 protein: CASSASPTGNTEAFF. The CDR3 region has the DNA TGTGCCAGTAGTGCCTCACCGACGGGGAACACTGAAGCTTTCTTT.

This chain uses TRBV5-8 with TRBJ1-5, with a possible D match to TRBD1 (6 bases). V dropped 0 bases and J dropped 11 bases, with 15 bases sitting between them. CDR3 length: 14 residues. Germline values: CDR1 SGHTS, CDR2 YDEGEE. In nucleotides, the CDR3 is TGTGCCAGCAGCTTGGATACAGGGAGGGCGGCCCAGCATTTT. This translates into CASSLDTGRAAQHF.

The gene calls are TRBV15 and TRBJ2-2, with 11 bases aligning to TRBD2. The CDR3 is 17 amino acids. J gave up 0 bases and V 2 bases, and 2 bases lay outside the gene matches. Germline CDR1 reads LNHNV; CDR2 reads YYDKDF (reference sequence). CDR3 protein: CATSRWTSGPNTGELFF. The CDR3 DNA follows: TGTGCCACCAGCAGATGGACTAGCGGGCCGAACACCGGGGAGCTGTTTTTT.

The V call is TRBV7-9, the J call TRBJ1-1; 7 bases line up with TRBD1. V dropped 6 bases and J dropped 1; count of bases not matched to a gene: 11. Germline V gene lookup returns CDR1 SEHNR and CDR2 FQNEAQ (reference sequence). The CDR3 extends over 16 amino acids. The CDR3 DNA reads TGTGCCAGCAGGCCTAATCGACAGGGCCGGAACACTGAAGCTTTCTTT. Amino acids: CASRPNRQGRNTEAFF.

CDR3 bases: TGTGCCAGCAGCTTAAGTCCGAGCAACTATGGCTACACCTTC. Translating it yields CASSLSPSNYGYTF. The J gene is TRBJ1-2, the V gene TRBV7-2; no clear D gene. The germline V gene has CDR1 SGHTA and CDR2 FQGNSA. The CDR3 consists of 14 residues. V was trimmed by 2 bases and J by 2 bases, leaving 9 bases between them.

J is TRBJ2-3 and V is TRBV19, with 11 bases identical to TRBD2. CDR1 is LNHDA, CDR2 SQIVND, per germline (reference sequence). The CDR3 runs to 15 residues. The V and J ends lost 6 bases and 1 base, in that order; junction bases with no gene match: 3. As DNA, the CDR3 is TGTGCCAGTAGCCCACTAGCGGGGGGCACAGATACGCAGTATTTT. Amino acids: CASSPLAGGTDTQYF.